This TCR beta chain was retrieved from a study of shared clonotypes between healthy human individuals. Terminally differentiated effector memory CD45RA+ cells were left out of the naive CD8 fraction, which was CD45RO-negative and positively selected for CCR7. Profiling relied on immunoSEQ multiplex PCR, and the TCRdb table lists in-frame clones only, not all of them. The table shows some 800,000 clones, with around 92% occurring only once. Germline CDR1 is SGHNT and CDR2 is YYREEE (reference sequence). The V segment lost 0 bases and the J segment 4 bases; nucleotides outside the gene matches: 13. This CDR3 has 17 residues.

The sequencing sample was made of naive CD8+ T cells sorted from blood. The origin of this receptor is a man under 40 in good health. The chain joins TRBV5-4 to TRBJ2-7; 7 bases are shared with TRBD1. CDR3 sequence: CASSLEGGSGGWYEQYF. CDR3 bases: TGTGCCAGCAGCTTGGAAGGGGGTTCAGGGGGTTGGTACGAGCAGTACTTC.